These 14 T cell receptor beta chains share one sample of origin, sequenced in a study of naive and memory T cell subsets. Overall study results and limits: Especially in CD8 cells, naive repertoires contained a few larger clonotypes, possibly CD45RA-re-expressing memory cells.

Both TRBC1 and TRBC2 were covered by a beta constant-region primer of two equimolar oligonucleotides. Ligated cDNA was amplified by four rounds of PCR with nested alpha and beta constant-region primers and SP2. Each CDR3 protein gets one entry after TCRdb re-called the UMI-ligation and nested PCR reads with MiXCR. The sample has around 93,000 distinct CDR3 sequences; approximately 10% are singletons. These receptors lack a known antigen. Sequenced material: naive CD4+ T cells from blood. The receptors originated from a human donor in good health.

The chain joins TRBV12-3 or TRBV12-4 to TRBJ1-1; no clear D. Between the trimmed V and J ends, which lost 3 bases and 0 bases, there was a span of 11 bases. The CDR3 is 15 amino acids. This chain's CDR3 is CASSFYQGMNTEAFF. The CDR3, as DNA: TGTGCCAGCAGTTTTTACCAAGGGATGAACACTGAAGCTTTCTTT.

This clonotype was seen a handful of times. The chain couples TRBV3-1 to TRBJ1-1; D is perhaps TRBD1 (5 bases). V was pared by 0 bases and J by 2 bases, with 13 bases between. Germline V gene sequence: CDR1 LGHDT, CDR2 YNNKEL (reference sequence). There are 16 residues in the CDR3. The CDR3 spells CASSQEARGINTEAFF. CDR3 DNA: TGTGCCAGCAGCCAAGAAGCTAGGGGTATTAACACTGAAGCTTTCTTT.

Worth noting for this clonotype: Mismatch with germline at one junction end may stem from a read error. The chain links TRBV12-3 or TRBV12-4 to TRBJ2-2; 8 nucleotides agree with TRBD1. The CDR3 contains 14 residues. CDR3 bases: TGTGCCAGCAGTTGGACAGGGATCACCGAGGAGCTGTTTTTT. As protein: CASSWTGITEELFF.

The chain joins TRBV19 to TRBJ2-7; 9 bases are shared with TRBD1. The CDR3 sequence is 14 residues long. Germline V CDR1 and CDR2: LNHDA, SQIVND (reference sequence). V lost 6 bases to trimming and J lost 4 bases; unmatched junction nucleotides: 7. CDR3 amino acids: CASRRTGVEYEQYF. For the CDR3, the DNA is TGTGCCAGTAGGAGGACAGGGGTGGAGTACGAGCAGTACTTC.

This clonotype has only a few counts. V and J are TRBV27 and TRBJ2-5; no firm D call. The CDR3 sequence is 13 residues long. The ends were cut back, 5 bases at V and 1 base at J, with 8 bases in the middle. Germline V gene lookup returns CDR1 MNHEY and CDR2 SMNVEV (reference sequence). The CDR3 sequence: CASSQLVQETQYF. CDR3 DNA: TGTGCCAGCAGTCAACTCGTCCAAGAGACCCAGTACTTC.

The J gene is TRBJ2-6, the V gene TRBV5-6; D gene uncertain. Germline V gene data show CDR1 as SGHDT and CDR2 as YYEEEE. V dropped 3 bases and J dropped 3 bases, with 13 bases sitting between them. The CDR3 length is 16 residues. This CDR3 is CASSYPSMGGANVLTF. The CDR3 nucleotides are TGTGCCAGCAGCTACCCGTCCATGGGTGGGGCCAACGTCCTGACTTTC.

This clonotype has a handful of counts. The genes are TRBV20-1 and TRBJ2-5; 7 nucleotides align to TRBD2. This CDR3 comprises 16 residues. V was clipped by 3 bases and J by 1 base; unmatched bases: 11. Germline V lookup: CDR1 DFQATT, CDR2 SNEGSKA (reference sequence). The CDR3 DNA is TGCAGTGCTAGCCCACCTGGCGGGGGATCCCAAGAGACCCAGTACTTC. Amino acid sequence: CSASPPGGGSQETQYF.

This clonotype has ten or more counts. The chain links TRBV11-1 to TRBJ2-1; the match to TRBD2 covers 8 bases. The J segment lost 5 bases and the V segment lost 7 bases, leaving 7 bases of the junction unmatched. CDR3 length: 14 amino acids. The germline V gene encodes CDR1 SGHAT and CDR2 FQDESV (reference sequence). This chain's CDR3 is CASIQRGSHNEQFF. CDR3 DNA: TGTGCCAGCATTCAGCGGGGGAGCCACAATGAGCAGTTCTTC.

This clonotype occurred many times. This chain joins TRBV19 and TRBJ2-3; TRBD2 might be the D (5 bases). The CDR3 is made up of 12 amino acids. The V end lost 3 bases, the J end lost 6 bases, and 7 bases lay between the germline ends. CDR1 LNHDA and CDR2 SQIVND come from the germline V gene (reference sequence). The CDR3 protein is CASSIWRDTQYF. The CDR3 DNA reads TGTGCCAGTAGTATCTGGAGGGATACGCAGTATTTT.

This clonotype was observed many times. The chain joins TRBV6-5 to TRBJ2-1; TRBD1 is a possible D gene (6 bases). V lost 6 bases and J lost 1, with 13 bases in between. The CDR3 extends over 15 amino acids. CDR1 MNHEY and CDR2 SVGAGI come from the germline V gene. CDR3 nucleotide sequence: TGTGCCAGCAGATTGACAGGATCTTCCTACAATGAGCAGTTCTTC. Its translation is CASRLTGSSYNEQFF.

This clonotype was counted a few times. The V call is TRBV6-2 or TRBV6-3, the J call TRBJ2-5; TRBD2 matches 12 bases. Germline CDR1 and CDR2: MNHEY and SVGEGT. The CDR3 runs 15 residues. J lost 5 bases, V lost 6 bases, and 7 bases had no gene match. The DNA for the CDR3 is TGTGCCAGCAGGCTTGGACTAGCGGGGTACGAGACCCAGTACTTC. This gives the protein CASRLGLAGYETQYF.

The J gene is TRBJ2-7, the V gene TRBV7-6; a weak D match, TRBD1 (5 bases). From germline, CDR1 is SGHVS and CDR2 FNYEAQ. The CDR3 is 14 residues long. Trimming removed 1 base at V and 4 bases at J, with 11 bases between. The CDR3 protein is CASSLEQVGYEQYF. The CDR3 DNA reads as TGTGCCAGCAGCTTAGAACAGGTTGGTTACGAGCAGTACTTC.

This clonotype came up many times. The chain combines TRBV4-2 with TRBJ2-5, with D possibly being TRBD1 (6 bases). V dropped 1 base and J dropped 0 bases, with 27 bases sitting between them. The CDR3 consists of 21 residues. Germline CDR1 and CDR2: LGHNA and YNFKEQ. CDR3 in amino acids: CASSQGILGLPGQTYQETQYF. DNA for the CDR3: TGTGCCAGCAGCCAAGGAATCCTAGGACTTCCGGGACAAACGTACCAAGAGACCCAGTACTTC.

The chain links TRBV6-6 to TRBJ2-3, with TRBD2 identical over 7 bases. With 7 bases clipped from V and 4 bases from J, the junction kept 5 bases outside the gene matches. Germline V CDR1 and CDR2: MNHNY, SVGAGI (reference sequence). The CDR3 loop spans 13 amino acids. The CDR3 spells CASTRAGPDTQYF. As DNA, the CDR3 is TGTGCCAGCACCCGAGCGGGGCCAGATACGCAGTATTTT.